Each of the 15 T cell receptor beta chains below was sequenced from the same sample in a study of somatic mutations in cytotoxic T cells in rheumatoid arthritis. The repertoire was sequenced with immunoSEQ multiplex PCR; TCRdb's copy has only in-frame clones and lacks some. The top ten clones hold about 17% of a sample with 15,000 to 20,000 clones, 82% of them seen once. Sequencing used CD8+ T cells sorted from blood. Receptors originate from a woman between 45 and 65 years old with rheumatoid arthritis.

This clone was seen a few times. The gene calls are TRBV13 and TRBJ2-7; TRBD1 might be the D (5 bases). Germline V lookup: CDR1 PRHDT, CDR2 FYEKMQ (reference sequence). This CDR3 has 14 residues. V was trimmed by 5 bases and J by 0 bases, leaving 11 bases between them. The CDR3 region is CASSREGDSYEQYF. The CDR3 DNA is TGTGCCAGCAGCCGTGAAGGGGACTCCTACGAGCAGTACTTC.

CDR3: CASSLVPGVNEQFF. The CDR3 region has the DNA TGTGCCAGCAGCTTAGTCCCCGGGGTCAATGAGCAGTTCTTC. The chain is built from TRBV11-3 and TRBJ2-1; TRBD2 might be the D (5 bases). Trimming removed 1 base from V and 6 bases from J, with 10 bases in between. Germline CDR1 reads SGHNT; CDR2 reads YENEEA. CDR3 size: 14 residues.

This clone was found once. At one of its ends the junction is not consistent with the germline gene, which may arise from a read error. The rearrangement links TRBV5-3 to TRBJ2-1; D is unresolved. TRBV5-3 is placed among ORFs of uncertain function. The CDR3 consists of 14 residues. CDR3 residues: CARSLGHSCNEQFF. The CDR3 DNA reads as TGTGCCAGAAGCTTGGGACATTCCTGCAATGAGCAGTTCTTC.

The chain has TRBV15 and TRBJ2-5; 9 nucleotides agree with TRBD1. Germline V gene sequence: CDR1 LNHNV, CDR2 YYDKDF (reference sequence). The CDR3 extends over 15 amino acids. Trimming at V came to 4 bases and at J to 5 bases, leaving 8 bases not matched to a gene. The CDR3 bases are TGTGCCACCAGCACAAACAGGGGGCGCCTTGAGACCCAGTACTTC. Its translation: CATSTNRGRLETQYF.

The chain carries TRBV5-6 and TRBJ1-1; D may be TRBD1 (5 bases). CDR3 length: 13 residues. V was clipped by 4 bases and J by 4 bases, with 11 bases between them. CDR1 and CDR2 (germline): SGHDT, YYEEEE. CDR3 protein: CASSPRGITEAFF. The CDR3 DNA is TGTGCCAGCAGCCCGAGGGGAATCACTGAAGCTTTCTTT. Full variable domain (outside the CDR3, taken from reference TRBV5-6 and TRBJ1-1): DAGVTQSPTHLIKTRGQQVTLRCSPKSGHDTVSWYQQALGQGPQFIFQYYEEEERQRGNFPDRFSGHQFPNYSSELNVNALLLGDSALYLCASSPRGITEAFFGQGTRLTVV.

The rearrangement uses TRBV27 and TRBJ2-5, with 7 bases matching TRBD1. Germline trimming cut 7 bases from V and 4 bases from J; bases unmatched to any gene: 6. This CDR3 comprises 13 residues. The germline gives CDR1 MNHEY, CDR2 SMNVEV (reference sequence). CDR3 in DNA: TGTGCCAGCACCCGACAGGGCGCAGAGACCCAGTACTTC. Its protein product is CASTRQGAETQYF.

The J gene is TRBJ2-7, the V gene TRBV5-1, with 12 positions matching TRBD1. Germline V gene lookup returns CDR1 SGHRS and CDR2 YFSETQ. This CDR3 has 20 amino acids. V was clipped by 3 bases and J by 6 bases; unmatched bases: 22. This chain's CDR3 is CASSSQQAGTGGPLLGEQYF. Written as DNA, the CDR3 is TGCGCCAGCAGCTCACAACAAGCCGGGACAGGGGGCCCCCTCCTAGGCGAGCAGTACTTC.

J is TRBJ2-5 and V is TRBV7-2; 8 nucleotides agree with TRBD2. The CDR3 consists of 12 residues. CDR1 is SGHTA, CDR2 FQGNSA, per germline. With V trimmed by 4 bases and J by 13 bases, 8 bases remained unmatched. CDR3 DNA: TGTGCCAGCAGCTACCAAGCGGGGGACTTGTACTTC. Encoded protein: CASSYQAGDLYF.

The chain carries TRBV15 and TRBJ1-1, with D perhaps matching TRBD1 (5 bases). The ends were cut back, 5 bases at V and 4 bases at J, with 11 bases in the middle. CDR1 LNHNV and CDR2 YYDKDF come from the germline V gene (reference sequence). There are 13 residues in the CDR3. The CDR3 here is CATSAWRGTEAFF. DNA of the CDR3: TGTGCCACCAGCGCGTGGAGGGGCACTGAAGCTTTCTTT.

This rearrangement joins TRBV4-1 to TRBJ2-3; no definite D call. Per germline, CDR1 MGHRA and CDR2 YSYEKL. V dropped 0 bases and J dropped 0 bases, with 7 bases sitting between them. This CDR3 region has 15 residues. In DNA form, the CDR3 reads TGCGCCAGCAGCCAAGAGGCGACTAGCACAGATACGCAGTATTTT. Translating gives CASSQEATSTDTQYF.

This chain uses TRBV28 with TRBJ1-2; D gene ambiguous. The CDR3 runs to 11 residues. In germline, CDR1 is MDHEN, CDR2 SYDVKM. V was clipped by 9 bases and J by 4 bases, with 9 bases between them. The CDR3 region is CASSRSYGYTF. As DNA, the CDR3 is TGTGCCAGTTCGAGATCCTATGGCTACACCTTC.

The chain is built from TRBV6-1 and TRBJ1-1, with D unclear. Per the germline V gene, CDR1 is MNHNS and CDR2 is SASEGT. The CDR3 is made up of 15 amino acids. Trimming removed 1 base from V and 2 bases from J, with 11 bases in between. CDR3 bases: TGTGCCAGCAGTGAAGGGTACAGCCTAAACACTGAAGCTTTCTTT. Amino acids: CASSEGYSLNTEAFF.

The rearrangement joins TRBV27 to TRBJ2-7; 8 nucleotides match TRBD2. The CDR3 loop spans 13 amino acids. Per the germline V gene, CDR1 is MNHEY and CDR2 is SMNVEV (reference sequence). Trimming cost V 5 bases and J 4 bases; bases outside gene matches: 4. CDR3 protein: CASSLREGYEQYF. CDR3 DNA: TGTGCCAGCAGTCTCCGGGAGGGGTACGAGCAGTACTTC.

The chain links TRBV11-2 to TRBJ2-1, with TRBD2 identical over 10 bases. With 1 base clipped from V and 5 bases from J, the junction kept 8 bases outside the gene matches. CDR1 and CDR2 (germline): SGHAT, FQNNGV. This CDR3 is built from 17 residues. CDR3 in DNA: TGTGCCAGCAGCTTAGGGAGCGGGGGGGCCTTCCACAATGAGCAGTTCTTC. Its translation is CASSLGSGGAFHNEQFF. Full variable domain (outside the CDR3, taken from reference TRBV11-2 and TRBJ2-1): EAGVAQSPRYKIIEKRQSVAFWCNPISGHATLYWYQQILGQGPKLLIQFQNNGVVDDSQLPKDRFSAERLKGVDSTLKIQPAKLEDSAVYLCASSLGSGGAFHNEQFFGPGTRLTVL.

The rearrangement uses TRBV7-2 and TRBJ1-5; D perhaps matches TRBD1 (6 bases). This CDR3 region has 13 residues. Germline-derived CDR1 and CDR2 are SGHTA and FQGNSA. Trimming removed 5 bases at V and 6 bases at J, with 11 bases between. The CDR3 DNA reads as TGTGCCAGCAGCCCAGGGGTGGGTCAGCCCCAGCATTTT. This translates into CASSPGVGQPQHF.